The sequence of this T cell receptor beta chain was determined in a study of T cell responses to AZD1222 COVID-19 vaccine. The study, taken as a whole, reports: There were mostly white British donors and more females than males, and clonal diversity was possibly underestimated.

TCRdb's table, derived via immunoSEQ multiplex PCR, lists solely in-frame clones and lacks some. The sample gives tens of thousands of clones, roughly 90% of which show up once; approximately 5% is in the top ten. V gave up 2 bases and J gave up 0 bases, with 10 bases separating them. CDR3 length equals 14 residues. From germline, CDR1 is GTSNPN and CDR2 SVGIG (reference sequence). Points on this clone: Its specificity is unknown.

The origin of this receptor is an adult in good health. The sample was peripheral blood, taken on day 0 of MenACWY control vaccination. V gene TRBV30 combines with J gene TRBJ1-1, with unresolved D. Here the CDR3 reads CAWSLGRLNTEAFF. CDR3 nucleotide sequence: TGTGCCTGGAGTTTAGGGAGGTTGAACACTGAAGCTTTCTTT.